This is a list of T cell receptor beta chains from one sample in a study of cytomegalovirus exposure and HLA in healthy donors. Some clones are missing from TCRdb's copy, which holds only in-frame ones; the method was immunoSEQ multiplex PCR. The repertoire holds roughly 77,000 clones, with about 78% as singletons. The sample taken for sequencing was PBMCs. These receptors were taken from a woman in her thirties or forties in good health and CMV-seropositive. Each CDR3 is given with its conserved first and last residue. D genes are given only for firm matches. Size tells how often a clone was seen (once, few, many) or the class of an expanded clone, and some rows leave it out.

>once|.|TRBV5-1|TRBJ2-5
CASSLGASRETQYF
TGCGCCAGCAGCTTGGGAGCTTCCCGAGAGACCCAGTACTTC
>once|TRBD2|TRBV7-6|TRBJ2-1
CASSLTSGDYNEQFF
TGTGCCAGCAGCTTGACTAGCGGGGATTACAATGAGCAGTTCTTC
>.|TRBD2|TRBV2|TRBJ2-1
CASSRSGGADSEQFF
TGTGCCAGCAGCCGTAGCGGGGGGGCCGACAGTGAGCAGTTCTTC
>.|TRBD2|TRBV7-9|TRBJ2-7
CASSNPLAANSYEQYF
TGTGCCAGCAGCAATCCACTAGCGGCGAACTCCTACGAGCAGTACTTC
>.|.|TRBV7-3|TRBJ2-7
CASSYYVGNEQYF
TGCGCCAGCAGCTATTACGTCGGGAACGAGCAGTACTTC
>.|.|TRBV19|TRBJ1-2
CASSIDSDPGHTNYGYTF
TGTGCCAGTAGTATAGATTCGGACCCGGGACATACTAACTATGGCTACACCTTC
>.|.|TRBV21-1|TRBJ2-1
CASSKRWDRYNEQFF
TGTGCCAGCAGCAAACGGTGGGACAGATACAATGAGCAGTTCTTC
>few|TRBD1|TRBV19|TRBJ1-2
CASSTWDRSNYGYTF
TGTGCCAGTAGTACCTGGGACAGGTCTAACTATGGCTACACCTTC
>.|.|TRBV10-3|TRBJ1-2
CAISESNGGNYGYTF
TGTGCCATCAGTGAGTCGAACGGGGGTAACTATGGCTACACCTTC
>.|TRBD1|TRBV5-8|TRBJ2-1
CASSLGQGGPGEQFF
TGTGCCAGCAGCTTAGGACAGGGCGGACCGGGAGAGCAGTTCTTC
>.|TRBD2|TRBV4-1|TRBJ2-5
CASSQALAGPRETQYF
TGCGCCAGCAGCCAAGCCCTAGCGGGGCCTAGGGAGACCCAGTACTTC
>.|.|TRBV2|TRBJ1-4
CASSRQPTNEKLFF
TGTGCCAGCAGCCGACAGCCTACTAATGAAAAACTGTTTTTT
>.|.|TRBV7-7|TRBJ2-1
CASSLLQDYNEQFF
TGTGCCAGCAGCTTATTACAGGACTACAATGAGCAGTTCTTC
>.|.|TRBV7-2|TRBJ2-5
CASSRGYQETQYF
TGTGCCAGCAGCCGAGGATACCAAGAGACCCAGTACTTC
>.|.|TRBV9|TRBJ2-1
CASSEGQSYNEQFF
TGTGCCAGCAGCGAGGGGCAATCTTACAATGAGCAGTTCTTC
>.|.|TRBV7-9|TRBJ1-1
CSSSFTGRTEAFF
TGTTCCAGCAGCTTTACAGGGCGCACTGAAGCTTTCTTT
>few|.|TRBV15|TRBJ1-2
CATSTGLSYGYTF
TGTGCCACCAGCACCGGGTTGAGCTATGGCTACACCTTC
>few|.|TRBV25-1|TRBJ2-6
CASSRQGTQSGANVLTF
TGTGCCAGCAGTCGGCAGGGAACCCAGTCTGGGGCCAACGTCCTGACTTTC
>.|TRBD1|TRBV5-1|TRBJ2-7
CASTHGTGGGWYF
TGCGCCAGCACCCACGGGACAGGGGGGGGCTGGTACTTC
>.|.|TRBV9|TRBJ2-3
CASSVGRTNTDTQYF
TGTGCCAGCAGCGTAGGGAGAACTAACACAGATACGCAGTATTTT
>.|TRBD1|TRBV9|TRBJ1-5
CASSKTGGQPQHF
TGTGCCAGCAGCAAGACAGGGGGCCAGCCCCAGCATTTT
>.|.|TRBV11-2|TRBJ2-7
CASSPWGTRGEQYF
TGTGCCAGCTCCCCGTGGGGGACGAGGGGGGAGCAGTACTTC
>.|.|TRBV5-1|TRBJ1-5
CASSSSGGGRNQPQHF
TGCGCCAGCAGCTCCTCCGGGGGGGGGAGGAATCAGCCCCAGCATTTT
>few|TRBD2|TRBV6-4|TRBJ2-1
CASSATSGGNEQFF
TGTGCCAGCAGTGCCACTAGCGGGGGGAATGAGCAGTTCTTC
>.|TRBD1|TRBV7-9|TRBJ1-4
CASSAKQGGKLFF
TGTGCCAGCAGCGCAAAACAGGGGGGAAAACTGTTTTTT
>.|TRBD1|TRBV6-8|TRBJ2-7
CASRPGTASSYEQYF
TGTGCCAGCAGACCCGGGACAGCGAGCTCCTACGAGCAGTACTTC
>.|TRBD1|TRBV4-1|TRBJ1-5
CASSQDGTAYSNQPQHF
TGCGCCAGCAGCCAAGATGGGACAGCTTATAGCAATCAGCCCCAGCATTTT
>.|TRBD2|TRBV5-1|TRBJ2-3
CASSLGRTSTDTQYF
TGCGCCAGCAGCTTAGGCCGGACTAGCACAGATACGCAGTATTTC
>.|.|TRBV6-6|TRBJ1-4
CASSYRDNNEKLFF
TGTGCCAGCAGTTACCGGGACAACAATGAAAAACTGTTTTTT
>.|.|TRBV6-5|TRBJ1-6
CASRQGSHSPLHF
TGTGCCAGCAGGCAGGGTAGCCATTCACCCCTCCACTTT
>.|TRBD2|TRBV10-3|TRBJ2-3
CAISEWGLAEADTQYF
TGTGCCATCAGTGAGTGGGGACTAGCGGAAGCAGATACGCAGTATTTT
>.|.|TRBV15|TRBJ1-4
CATSRGGGGEKLFF
TGTGCCACCAGCAGAGGAGGGGGGGGAGAAAAACTGTTTTTT
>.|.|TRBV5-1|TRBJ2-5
CASSLSGGGETQYF
TGCGCCAGCAGCTTGTCTGGGGGAGGCGAGACCCAGTACTTC
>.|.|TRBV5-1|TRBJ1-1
CASSSPGNTEAFF
TGCGCCAGCAGCTCCCCGGGGAACACTGAAGCTTTCTTT
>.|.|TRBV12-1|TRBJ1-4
CASSTPDRGANEKLFF
TGTGCCAGCAGCACCCCCGACAGGGGCGCTAATGAAAAACTGTTTTTT
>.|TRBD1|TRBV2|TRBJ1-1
CASARTGASTEAFF
TGTGCCAGCGCAAGGACAGGCGCCAGCACTGAAGCTTTCTTT